One sample yielded the 18 T cell receptor beta chains listed below, sequenced in a study of OX40 agonist ivuxolimab in advanced cancers. Profiling relied on immunoSEQ multiplex PCR, and the TCRdb table lists in-frame clones only, not all of them. The table includes some 48,000 clones, roughly three quarters detected once. The sample in question was CD4+ or CD8+ T cells sorted from blood, obtained in a trial of the OX40 agonist ivuxolimab. These receptor sequences come from an adult with an advanced solid tumor such as melanoma, head and neck, liver or kidney cancer.

The rearrangement joins TRBV6-5 to TRBJ1-2; D remains ambiguous. The CDR3 loop spans 11 amino acids. Trimming removed 6 bases from V and 5 bases from J, with 7 bases in between. From germline, CDR1 is MNHEY and CDR2 SVGAGI. The CDR3 coding sequence is TGTGCCAGCAGCCGCAGTTATGGCTACACCTTC. Translated: CASSRSYGYTF.

The chain employs TRBV6-1 and TRBJ1-4, with D maybe TRBD1 (5 bases). This CDR3 is 15 amino acids long. Trimming left V 2 bases short and J 3 bases short, with 10 bases between. Germline CDR1 reads MNHNS; CDR2 reads SASEGT. The CDR3, as DNA: TGTGCCAGCAGTGAATTCGGCAGGGCTAATGAAAAACTGTTTTTT. This gives the protein CASSEFGRANEKLFF.

The rearrangement links TRBV29-1 to TRBJ2-1; TRBD2 matches at 13 bases. The length of the CDR3 is 15 residues. CDR1 and CDR2 from the germline V gene are SQVTM and ANQGSEA. The ends lost 7 bases at V and 4 bases at J; junction bases unmatched: 7. The CDR3 nucleotides read TGCAGCGCCAGACTAGCGGGAGGAGGGTACAATGAGCAGTTCTTC. Its translation is CSARLAGGGYNEQFF.

Only one count was recorded for this clone. This chain joins TRBV5-6 and TRBJ2-3; 11 bases match TRBD2. The J segment lost 2 bases and the V segment lost 0 bases, leaving 2 bases of the junction unmatched. The CDR3 length is 16 residues. Germline values: CDR1 SGHDT, CDR2 YYEEEE. The CDR3 here is CASSLGLAGNTDTQYF. As DNA, the CDR3 is TGTGCCAGCAGCTTGGGACTAGCGGGAAACACAGATACGCAGTATTTT.

The gene calls are TRBV19 and TRBJ2-7; D may be TRBD2 (5 bases). This CDR3 comprises 15 residues. Trimming removed 3 bases at V and 2 bases at J, with 14 bases between. The germline V gene encodes CDR1 LNHDA and CDR2 SQIVND (reference sequence). The DNA of the CDR3 is TGTGCCAGTAGTATTGCGGGCGCATCCACCTACGAGCAGTACTTC. Translating it yields CASSIAGASTYEQYF. Full variable domain (remainder filled in from reference TRBV19 and TRBJ2-7): DGGITQSPKYLFRKEGQNVTLSCEQNLNHDAMYWYRQDPGQGLRLIYYSQIVNDFQKGDIAEGYSVSREKKESFPLTVTSAQKNPTAFYLCASSIAGASTYEQYFGPGTRLTVT.

The rearrangement links TRBV7-2 to TRBJ2-1; D tentatively fits TRBD1 or TRBD2 (5 bases each). Per germline, CDR1 SGHTA and CDR2 FQGNSA. V lost 5 bases and J 2 bases, leaving 13 bases between the germline ends. The CDR3 is made up of 15 amino acids. The CDR3 loop is CASSTGAAAYNEQFF. The CDR3 DNA sequence: TGTGCCAGCAGCACCGGGGCTGCTGCCTACAATGAGCAGTTCTTC.

The chain joins TRBV10-1 to TRBJ1-1; no firm D call. This CDR3 is built from 11 residues. The germline V gene encodes CDR1 WNHNN and CDR2 SYGVQD (reference sequence). Trimming cost V 5 bases and J 5 bases, with 6 bases left between them. The CDR3 spells CASSMVTEAFF. The CDR3 coding sequence is TGCGCCAGCAGTATGGTAACTGAAGCTTTCTTT.

The chain couples TRBV19 to TRBJ2-2; D might be TRBD1 (5 bases). This CDR3 spans 16 amino acids. The germline gives CDR1 LNHDA, CDR2 SQIVND (reference sequence). V gave up 3 bases and J gave up 7 bases, with 18 bases separating them. Here the CDR3 reads CASSIWGNRGNGELFF. CDR3 nucleotide sequence: TGTGCCAGTAGTATTTGGGGTAATAGGGGCAACGGGGAGCTGTTTTTT.

J is TRBJ2-7 and V is TRBV15; the D gene is possibly TRBD1 (5 bases). The CDR3 has 15 residues. The V and J ends lost 0 bases and 3 bases respectively, with 12 bases between them. Germline CDR1 LNHNV, CDR2 YYDKDF (reference sequence). CDR3 nucleotide sequence: TGTGCCACCAGCAGAGATACGACAGTGGTCTACGAGCAGTACTTC. This sequence encodes CATSRDTTVVYEQYF.

This clone was detected only once. In DNA form, the CDR3 reads TGTGCCAGCAGTTTATTAGTACCCAGGACAGGTTACACCGGGGAGCTGTTTTTT. The encoded protein is CASSLLVPRTGYTGELFF. The chain links TRBV27 to TRBJ2-2; TRBD1 matches at 7 bases. The length of the CDR3 is 18 residues. V shed 1 base and J 3 bases; nucleotides not matched to a gene: 11. Germline CDR1 reads MNHEY; CDR2 reads SMNVEV (reference sequence).

V usage is TRBV9 and J usage is TRBJ2-5; D may be TRBD1 or TRBD2 (5 bases each). CDR3 length equals 15 residues. Germline CDR1 is SGDLS and CDR2 is YYNGEE. Trimming shortened V by 0 bases and J by 5 bases, and 14 bases separated the two germline ends. DNA for the CDR3: TGTGCCAGCAGCGTAGATGGGGGTATCAGGGAGACCCAGTACTTC. Translating it yields CASSVDGGIRETQYF.

This chain joins TRBV11-2 and TRBJ2-2; 8 bases align to TRBD1. The length of the CDR3 is 15 residues. Losses at the gene ends were 6 bases for V and 3 bases for J; bases not matched to a gene: 6. From germline, CDR1 is SGHAT and CDR2 FQNNGV. CDR3 residues: CASRSGTGDTGELFF. The CDR3 DNA sequence: TGTGCCAGCAGATCCGGGACAGGAGACACCGGGGAGCTGTTTTTT.

V is TRBV4-1 and J is TRBJ2-7; tentatively, D is TRBD1 (5 bases). V lost 1 base and J lost 2, with 12 bases in between. Germline CDR1 reads MGHRA; CDR2 reads YSYEKL. The CDR3 covers 15 residues. The CDR3 coding sequence is TGCGCCAGCAGCCAAGTTACAGGTAGCCCCTACGAGCAGTACTTC. Translation: CASSQVTGSPYEQYF.

As DNA, the CDR3 is TGTGCCAGCAGTTTATCCAGGGGAAGCAATCAGCCCCAGCATTTT. This sequence encodes CASSLSRGSNQPQHF. This chain connects TRBV27 to TRBJ1-5; D might be TRBD1 (6 bases). Germline lookup yields CDR1 MNHEY and CDR2 SMNVEV (reference sequence). The V end lost 0 bases, the J end lost 1 base, and 7 bases lay between the germline ends. This CDR3 has 15 amino acids.

V is TRBV15 and J is TRBJ2-5, with D unresolved. Trimming pared 0 bases from V and 5 bases from J, leaving 10 bases between. Per the germline V gene, CDR1 is LNHNV and CDR2 is YYDKDF (reference sequence). CDR3 size: 14 residues. CDR3 region: CATSRDRSQETQYF. In DNA, the CDR3 is TGTGCCACCAGCAGAGATAGGAGCCAGGAGACCCAGTACTTC.

The chain is built from TRBV6-1 and TRBJ1-2; D uncertain. Trimming left V 8 bases short and J 4 bases short, with 11 bases between. Germline assignment: CDR1 MNHNS and CDR2 SASEGT. The CDR3 sequence is 12 residues long. This CDR3 is CASRSVGYGYTF. In DNA, the CDR3 is TGTGCCAGCCGTTCAGTCGGCTATGGCTACACCTTC.

The chain has TRBV5-6 and TRBJ1-3; D ambiguous. The germline V and J ends were trimmed by 3 bases and 0 bases, with 16 bases remaining between them. CDR1 SGHDT and CDR2 YYEEEE come from the germline V gene. There are 17 residues in the CDR3. The CDR3 nucleotides are TGTGCCAGCAGCTCGATAGGACGGATTAACTCTGGAAACACCATATATTTT. Residues: CASSSIGRINSGNTIYF.

The gene calls are TRBV11-3 and TRBJ2-1; TRBD2 aligns across 7 bases. CDR1 SGHNT and CDR2 YENEEA come from the germline V gene. The CDR3 covers 15 residues. V lost 3 bases to trimming and J lost 1 base; unmatched junction nucleotides: 3. Here the CDR3 DNA reads TGTGCCAGCAGCTTGGAGGGAGGGTCCTACAATGAGCAGTTCTTC. Amino acid sequence: CASSLEGGSYNEQFF.